The 9 T cell receptor beta chains given below trace back to one sample, sequenced in a study of blood T cells in healthy people across ages (dated by TCRdb to the mid-2010s). The method was 5' RACE. Sequencer: Illumina HiSeq 2500. The second PCR ran for roughly 7 to 12 cycles and used a J-beta primer mix along with a sample-barcoded 5' primer. TCRdb trimmed public reads at Q25 via fastp, called clones via MiXCR and kept in-frame beta chains. Here each entry gathers all rows of one CDR3 protein and keeps the most common genes and DNA. Within this sample are over 600,000 distinct CDR3 sequences, with about 61% of them counted one time only. The leading ten clones occupy roughly 25% of the sample. The specimen sequenced was blood. These receptors all come from a man in his forties in good health.

The CDR3 DNA reads as TGTGCCAGCAGCAAAGTAAGGAGGACGGGGGGCTACTACGAGCAGTACTTC. Its translation: CASSKVRRTGGYYEQYF. This chain uses TRBV21-1 with TRBJ2-7; the DNA was not used to check the table's D call, TRBD2. TRBV21-1 is a listed pseudogene. The CDR3 extends over 17 amino acids.

The chain uses TRBV6-2 or TRBV6-3 and TRBJ2-6, with D unclear. CDR3 length equals 15 residues. Germline V gene lookup returns CDR1 MNHEY and CDR2 SVGEGT. V was cut by 6 bases and J by 5 bases, with 14 bases left in between. The CDR3 is CASRLRRLRANVLTF. CDR3 DNA sequence: TGTGCCAGCAGATTGAGGCGTCTTAGGGCCAACGTCCTGACTTTC.

V gene TRBV11-2 combines with J gene TRBJ2-3, with 8 bases aligning to TRBD2. The CDR3 extends over 16 amino acids. The V and J ends lost 5 bases and 1 base, in that order; junction bases with no gene match: 8. Germline V gene lookup returns CDR1 SGHAT and CDR2 FQNNGV. The DNA for the CDR3 is TGTGCCAGCAGCCCTATCGCGGGAGGTGGCACAGATACGCAGTATTTT. Protein product: CASSPIAGGGTDTQYF.

The V call is TRBV7-3, the J call TRBJ2-1; D is ambiguous. V dropped 2 bases and J dropped 4 bases, with 12 bases sitting between them. Germline V gives CDR1 SGHTA, CDR2 FQGTGA. The CDR3 covers 15 residues. As DNA, the CDR3 is TGTGCCAGCAGCTTACAATCCGCTGGATACAATGAGCAGTTCTTC. This sequence encodes CASSLQSAGYNEQFF.

The chain links TRBV4-3 to TRBJ1-1; D uncertain. This CDR3 has 16 residues. Germline V gene lookup returns CDR1 LGHNA and CDR2 YSLEER. V lost 2 bases and J 2 bases, leaving 15 bases between the germline ends. CDR3 loop: CASSQKRKGANTEAFF. CDR3 coding DNA: TGCGCCAGCAGCCAAAAAAGGAAGGGAGCTAACACTGAAGCTTTCTTT.

This clonotype showed up just a few times. The chain carries TRBV29-1 and TRBJ2-3; a possible D gene is TRBD2 (6 bases). This CDR3 comprises 14 residues. The germline V gene has CDR1 SQVTM and CDR2 ANQGSEA. Between the trimmed V and J ends, which lost 4 bases and 0 bases, there was a span of 11 bases. The CDR3 sequence is CSVAVGLSTDTQYF. The CDR3 DNA follows: TGCAGCGTTGCTGTGGGACTTAGCACAGATACGCAGTATTTT.

This clonotype has just a few counts. The genes are TRBV28 and TRBJ2-7, with D unresolved. V lost 6 bases, J lost 8 bases, and 11 bases lay in between. In germline, CDR1 is MDHEN, CDR2 SYDVKM. The CDR3 sequence is 11 residues long. The CDR3 nucleotides read TGTGCCAGCAGAGATAATGGGAAGCAGTACTTC. This translates into CASRDNGKQYF. The full variable domain, with the rest looked up from reference TRBV28 and TRBJ2-7, is DVKVTQSSRYLVKRTGEKVFLECVQDMDHENMFWYRQDPGLGLRLIYFSYDVKMKEKGDIPEGYSVSREKKERFSLILESASTNQTSMYLCASRDNGKQYFGPGTRLTVT.

Points on this clonotype: A read error is possible here, since a much larger clone lies one base away. The chain joins TRBV7-3 to TRBJ1-2; D gene unclear. The V end lost 5 bases, the J end lost 6 bases, and 13 bases lay between the germline ends. This CDR3 is built from 13 residues. Germline loops: CDR1 SGHTA, CDR2 FQGTGA. The CDR3 coding sequence is TGTGCCAGCAGCATAGGGAGACGGGATGGCTACACCTTC. Translation gives CASSIGRRDGYTF.

The chain couples TRBV29-1 to TRBJ2-7, with TRBD2 matching 8 bases. CDR3 length: 13 amino acids. Trimming took 1 base from V and 6 from J; bases not matched to a gene: 5. Germline V lookup: CDR1 SQVTM, CDR2 ANQGSEA. The CDR3: CSVEASGGREQYF. CDR3 coding DNA: TGCAGCGTTGAAGCATCGGGGGGGCGCGAGCAGTACTTC.